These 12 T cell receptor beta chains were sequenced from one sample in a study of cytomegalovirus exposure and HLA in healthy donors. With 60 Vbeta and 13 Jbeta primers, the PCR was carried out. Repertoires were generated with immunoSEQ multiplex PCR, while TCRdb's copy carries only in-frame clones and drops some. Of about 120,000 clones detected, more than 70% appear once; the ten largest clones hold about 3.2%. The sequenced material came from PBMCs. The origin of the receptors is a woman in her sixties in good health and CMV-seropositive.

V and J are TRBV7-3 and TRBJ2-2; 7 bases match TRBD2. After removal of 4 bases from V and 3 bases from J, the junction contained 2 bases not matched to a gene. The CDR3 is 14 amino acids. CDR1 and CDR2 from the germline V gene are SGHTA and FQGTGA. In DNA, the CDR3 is TGTGCCAGCAGCTCGCTAGCGGACACCGGGGAGCTGTTTTTT. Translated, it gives CASSSLADTGELFF.

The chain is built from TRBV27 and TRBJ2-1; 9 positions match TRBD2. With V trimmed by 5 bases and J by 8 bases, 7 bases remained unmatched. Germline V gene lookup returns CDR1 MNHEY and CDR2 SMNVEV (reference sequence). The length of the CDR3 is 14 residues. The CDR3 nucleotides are TGTGCCAGCAGTATAGCGGGAGCGGGTGATGAGCAGTTCTTC. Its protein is CASSIAGAGDEQFF.

As DNA, the CDR3 is TGTGCCAGCTCGCCGGGACAGGAGTCCTACGAGCAGTACTTC. Protein product: CASSPGQESYEQYF. The chain links TRBV18 to TRBJ2-7, with 8 nucleotides matching TRBD1. The CDR3 spans 14 residues. The V gene end was trimmed by 6 bases and the J gene end by 1 base; junction bases not matched to a gene: 5. The germline CDR1 and CDR2 sequences are KGHSH and LQKENI.

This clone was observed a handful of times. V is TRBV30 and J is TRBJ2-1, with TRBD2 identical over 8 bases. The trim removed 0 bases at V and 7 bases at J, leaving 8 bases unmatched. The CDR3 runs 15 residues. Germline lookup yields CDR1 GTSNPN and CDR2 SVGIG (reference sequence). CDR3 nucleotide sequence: TGTGCCTGGAGTGTAGCGGGAGTATCTTTTAATGAGCAGTTCTTC. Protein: CAWSVAGVSFNEQFF.

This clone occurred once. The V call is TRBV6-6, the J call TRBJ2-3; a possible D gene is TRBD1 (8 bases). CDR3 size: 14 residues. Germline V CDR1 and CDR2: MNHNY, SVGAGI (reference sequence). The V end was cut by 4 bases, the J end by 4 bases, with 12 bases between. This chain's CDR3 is CASSLTGGADTQYF. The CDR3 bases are TGTGCCAGCAGTTTAACAGGGGGGGCAGATACGCAGTATTTT.

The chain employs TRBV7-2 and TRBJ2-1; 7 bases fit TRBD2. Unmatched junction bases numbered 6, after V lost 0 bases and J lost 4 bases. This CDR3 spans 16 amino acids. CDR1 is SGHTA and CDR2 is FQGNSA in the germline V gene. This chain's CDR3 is CASSLAASGGYNEQFF. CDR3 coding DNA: TGTGCCAGCAGCTTAGCCGCTAGCGGAGGTTACAATGAGCAGTTCTTC.

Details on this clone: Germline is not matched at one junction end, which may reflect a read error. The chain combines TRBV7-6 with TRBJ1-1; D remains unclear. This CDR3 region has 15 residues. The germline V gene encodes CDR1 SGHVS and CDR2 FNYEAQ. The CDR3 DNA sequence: TGTGCCAGCAGCTTAGATCCCCTGGGTAGCACTGAAGCTTTCTTC. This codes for CASSLDPLGSTEAFF.

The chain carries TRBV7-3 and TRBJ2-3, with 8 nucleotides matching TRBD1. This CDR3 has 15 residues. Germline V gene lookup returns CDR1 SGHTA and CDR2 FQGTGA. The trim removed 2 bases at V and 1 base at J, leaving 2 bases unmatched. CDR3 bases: TGTGCCAGCAGCTTATCGGGACAGGGCACAGATACGCAGTATTTT. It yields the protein CASSLSGQGTDTQYF. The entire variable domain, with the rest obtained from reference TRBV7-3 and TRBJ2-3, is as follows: GAGVSQTPSNKVTEKGKYVELRCDPISGHTALYWYRQSLGQGPEFLIYFQGTGAADDSGLPNDRFFAVRPEGSVSTLKIQRTERGDSAVYLCASSLSGQGTDTQYFGPGTRLTVL.

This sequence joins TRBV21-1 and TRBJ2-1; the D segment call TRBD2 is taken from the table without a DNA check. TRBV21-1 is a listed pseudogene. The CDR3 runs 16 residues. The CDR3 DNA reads TGTGCCAGCAGCAAAGGGCTAGCGGGAGCCTACAATGAGCAGTTCTTC. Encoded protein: CASSKGLAGAYNEQFF.

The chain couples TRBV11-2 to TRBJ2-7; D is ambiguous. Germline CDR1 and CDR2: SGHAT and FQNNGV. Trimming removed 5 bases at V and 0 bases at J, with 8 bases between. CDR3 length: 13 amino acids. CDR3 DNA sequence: TGTGCCAGCAGCCCTAAAAGCTCCTACGAGCAGTACTTC. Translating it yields CASSPKSSYEQYF.

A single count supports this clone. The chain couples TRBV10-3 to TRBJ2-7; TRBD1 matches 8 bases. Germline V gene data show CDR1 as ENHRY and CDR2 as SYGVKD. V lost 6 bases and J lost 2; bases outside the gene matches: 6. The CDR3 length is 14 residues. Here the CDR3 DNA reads TGTGCCATCAGACTTGACAGGGGAACCTACGAGCAGTACTTC. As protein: CAIRLDRGTYEQYF.

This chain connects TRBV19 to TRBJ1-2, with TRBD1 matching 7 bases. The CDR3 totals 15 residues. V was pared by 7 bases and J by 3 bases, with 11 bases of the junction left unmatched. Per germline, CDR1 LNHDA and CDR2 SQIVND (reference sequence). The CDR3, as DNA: TGTGCCAGTAAGTCACGTCAGGGGGAATACTATGGCTACACCTTC. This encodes CASKSRQGEYYGYTF. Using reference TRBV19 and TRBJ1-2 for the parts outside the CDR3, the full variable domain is DGGITQSPKYLFRKEGQNVTLSCEQNLNHDAMYWYRQDPGQGLRLIYYSQIVNDFQKGDIAEGYSVSREKKESFPLTVTSAQKNPTAFYLCASKSRQGEYYGYTFGSGTRLTVV.